One sample yielded the 9 T cell receptor beta chains listed below, sequenced in a study of shared clonotypes between healthy human individuals. The method was immunoSEQ multiplex PCR; TCRdb's version includes in-frame clones alone and lacks a portion of them. The table lists 980,000 or so clones, approximately 80% of them singletons. The sequencing sample was made of memory CD4+ T cells sorted from blood. Subset in this sample: CD45RA-negative fraction. The receptors were gathered from a man between 18 and 29 years old in good health.

The chain recombines TRBV6-6 with TRBJ2-7; D unclear. Per the germline V gene, CDR1 is MNHNY and CDR2 is SVGAGI (reference sequence). This CDR3 has 14 residues. V lost 0 bases, J lost 0 bases, and 6 bases lay in between. For the CDR3, the DNA is TGTGCCAGCAGTTACTCGATTAGCTCCTACGAGCAGTACTTC. The encoded protein is CASSYSISSYEQYF.

The chain joins TRBV5-4 to TRBJ1-1; D gene uncertain. V was trimmed by 4 bases and J by 6 bases, leaving 10 bases between them. Germline V gene lookup returns CDR1 SGHNT and CDR2 YYREEE (reference sequence). The CDR3 sequence is 12 residues long. In DNA, the CDR3 is TGTGCCAGCAGCCGGGATCGGGCTGAAGCTTTCTTT. Amino acid sequence: CASSRDRAEAFF.

V gene TRBV5-1 combines with J gene TRBJ2-2; the D call may be TRBD1 or TRBD2 (5 bases each). The CDR3 is 15 residues long. Per germline, CDR1 SGHRS and CDR2 YFSETQ. Trimming shortened V by 4 bases and J by 1 base, and 11 bases separated the two germline ends. CDR3 loop: CASSQGRQNTGELFF. For the CDR3, the DNA is TGCGCCAGCAGCCAGGGACGCCAGAACACCGGGGAGCTGTTTTTT.

The chain combines TRBV30 with TRBJ2-7; D ambiguous. Trimming cost V 4 bases and J 1 base, with 8 bases left between them. Germline V lookup: CDR1 GTSNPN, CDR2 SVGIG (reference sequence). This CDR3 is 12 amino acids long. The CDR3: CAWNQRSYEQYF. The CDR3 coding sequence is TGTGCCTGGAACCAACGGTCCTACGAGCAGTACTTC.

The CDR3 reads CASKGEVITGELFF. DNA of the CDR3: TGTGCCAGCAAGGGTGAGGTTATCACCGGGGAGCTGTTTTTT. The chain carries TRBV2 and TRBJ2-2, with D unclear. With 7 bases removed from V and 4 bases from J, the gap between germline ends came to 13 bases. The germline V gene has CDR1 SNHLY and CDR2 FYNNEI. This CDR3 comprises 14 residues.

The genes are TRBV5-4 and TRBJ2-3; D might be TRBD2 (6 bases). This CDR3 has 15 residues. Trimming left V 0 bases short and J 5 bases short, with 13 bases between. In germline, CDR1 is SGHNT, CDR2 YYREEE (reference sequence). The CDR3 coding sequence is TGTGCCAGCAGCTTGGCTAGCGTGGCCGGAGATACGCAGTATTTT. As protein: CASSLASVAGDTQYF.

With regard to this clone: Other nucleotide sequences from this sample produce the same CDR3. V gene TRBV5-1 combines with J gene TRBJ2-7; TRBD1 agrees at 8 bases. Trimming cost V 4 bases and J 3 bases; bases outside gene matches: 3. Germline lookup yields CDR1 SGHRS and CDR2 YFSETQ. The CDR3 has 13 amino acids. Written as DNA, the CDR3 is TGCGCCAGCAGCACTGGACAGGGCTACGAGCAGTACTTC. Amino acid sequence: CASSTGQGYEQYF.

The rearrangement uses TRBV6-1 and TRBJ2-7, with TRBD2 as a possible D gene (5 bases). The V and J ends lost 5 bases and 0 bases respectively, with 11 bases between them. Germline V gene sequence: CDR1 MNHNS, CDR2 SASEGT. This CDR3 is built from 14 residues. CDR3 residues: CASSKTGSSYEQYF. DNA of the CDR3: TGTGCCAGCAGTAAGACTGGGAGCTCCTACGAGCAGTACTTC.

The chain couples TRBV18 to TRBJ2-5; no reliable D call. The CDR3 contains 15 residues. Germline V lookup: CDR1 KGHSH, CDR2 LQKENI. Trimming left V 1 base short and J 0 bases short, with 9 bases between. The CDR3: CASSPRAAYQETQYF. DNA for the CDR3: TGTGCCAGCTCACCACGGGCAGCCTACCAAGAGACCCAGTACTTC. The full variable domain, rest sourced from reference TRBV18 and TRBJ2-5, is NAGVMQNPRHLVRRRGQEARLRCSPMKGHSHVYWYRQLPEEGLKFMVYLQKENIIDESGMPKERFSAEFPKEGPSILRIQQVVRGDSAAYFCASSPRAAYQETQYFGPGTRLLVL.